Below, one T cell receptor (beta chain) is given with its context. The antigen is not known. Between the trimmed V and J ends, which lost 2 bases and 3 bases, there was a span of 7 bases. The CDR3 is made up of 14 amino acids. Germline assignment: CDR1 MNHNY and CDR2 SVGAGI (reference sequence). The assay covered roughly 97,000 TCR templates per sample. Using immunoSEQ multiplex PCR, the repertoire was profiled, and TCRdb retains in-frame clones only, with some absent. Among about 85,000 clones listed, 95% were seen once. This sample is part of a study of siplizumab effects on memory and regulatory T cells. Whole-study findings and limits: Greater diversity than memory cells seemed evident in naive T cells, which also appeared to be major alloresponse contributors. The study found that mappable alloreactive CD4+ clones averaged about 70% Treg-derived with siplizumab and around 30% in controls.

Sequences were obtained from CD8+ T cells sorted from blood. The sequence was collected from a human donor in good health. This chain uses TRBV6-6 with TRBJ2-2; no clear D. The CDR3, as DNA: TGTGCCAGCAGTTACCCAGGCTACACCGGGGAGCTGTTTTTT. It codes for CASSYPGYTGELFF.